The 21 T cell receptor beta chains in this list originate from one sample, sequenced in a study of T cells after yellow fever vaccination. TCRdb reprocessed the 5' RACE reads with MiXCR, giving one entry per CDR3 protein. The data hold some 23,000 distinct CDR3 sequences, with around 3.4% observed a single time. The material was PBMCs, either bulk or a sorted T-cell subset (CD4+, CD8+, memory, or dextramer-sorted; not recorded which), obtained around 45 days after the first yellow fever vaccination. These receptors were taken from a man between 18 and 29 years old who received the YFV17D yellow fever vaccine.

Many counts were recorded for this clonotype. This rearrangement joins TRBV12-3 or TRBV12-4 to TRBJ2-1; D possibly corresponds to TRBD2 (6 bases). This CDR3 contains 15 residues. Trimming pared 3 bases from V and 0 bases from J, leaving 9 bases between. CDR3 in amino acids: CASSFGGFSYNEQFF. The CDR3 DNA reads as TGTGCCAGCAGTTTTGGAGGGTTCTCCTACAATGAGCAGTTCTTC.

The table lists this clonotype with many counts. The gene calls are TRBV3-1 and TRBJ2-5; 8 bases map to TRBD2. Trimming took 3 bases from V and 4 from J; bases not matched to a gene: 16. The CDR3 sequence is 18 residues long. Per the germline V gene, CDR1 is LGHDT and CDR2 is YNNKEL (reference sequence). The CDR3 region has the DNA TGTGCCAGCAGCCACCTGATGACGGGGGGGGTCTCGTCAGAGACCCAGTACTTC. This codes for CASSHLMTGGVSSETQYF.

This clonotype was observed many times. The chain employs TRBV7-2 and TRBJ1-5; no clear D. Germline-derived CDR1 and CDR2 are SGHTA and FQGNSA. The germline V and J ends were trimmed by 1 base and 5 bases, with 6 bases remaining between them. This CDR3 spans 13 amino acids. The CDR3 here is CASSLVQYQPQHF. Here the CDR3 DNA reads TGTGCCAGCAGCTTAGTTCAGTATCAGCCCCAGCATTTT.

This clonotype showed up many times. The chain couples TRBV18 to TRBJ2-1; TRBD2 might be the D (6 bases). V was trimmed by 2 bases and J by 13 bases, leaving 12 bases between them. This CDR3 contains 12 residues. Germline V gene lookup returns CDR1 KGHSH and CDR2 LQKENI. This chain's CDR3 is CASSPSSGLQFF. CDR3 nucleotides: TGTGCCAGCTCACCAAGCTCGGGACTCCAGTTCTTC.

This clonotype was seen ten or more times. The chain is built from TRBV7-2 and TRBJ2-1; no firm D call. Germline-derived CDR1 and CDR2 are SGHTA and FQGNSA. The germline V and J ends were trimmed by 0 bases and 7 bases, with 16 bases remaining between them. This CDR3 contains 16 residues. CDR3 amino acids: CASSLARLEGENEQFF. CDR3 DNA sequence: TGTGCCAGCAGCTTAGCCCGTCTAGAAGGTGAGAATGAGCAGTTCTTC.

This clonotype was found many times. The genes are TRBV24-1 and TRBJ2-7; D is undetermined. V was cut by 9 bases and J by 6 bases, with 5 bases left in between. This CDR3 is built from 9 residues. Germline assignment: CDR1 KGHDR and CDR2 SFDVKD. CDR3 residues: CATGCEQYV. The CDR3, as DNA: TGTGCCACCGGCTGCGAGCAGTACGTC.

Ten or more counts support this clonotype. This chain links TRBV5-1 with TRBJ2-1, with TRBD1 as a possible D gene (6 bases). This CDR3 comprises 15 residues. V was shortened by 0 bases and J by 6 bases, with 13 bases between the two germline ends. Germline CDR1 SGHRS, CDR2 YFSETQ. CDR3: CASSLVGGSSNEQFF. The CDR3 DNA sequence: TGCGCCAGCAGCTTGGTAGGGGGTTCTTCCAATGAGCAGTTCTTC.

This clonotype was found many times. This chain connects TRBV4-2 to TRBJ2-3; 13 bases line up with TRBD2. This CDR3 spans 19 amino acids. Germline V gene sequence: CDR1 LGHNA, CDR2 YNFKEQ. The trim removed 6 bases at V and 0 bases at J, leaving 12 bases unmatched. The CDR3: CASRWTSGGHPFSTDTQYF. CDR3 bases: TGTGCCAGCAGATGGACTAGCGGGGGACATCCCTTTAGCACAGATACGCAGTATTTT.

This chain joins TRBV6-1 and TRBJ2-7; D may be TRBD1 (7 bases). V gave up 1 base and J gave up 12 bases, with 16 bases separating them. The CDR3 sequence is 13 residues long. Germline lookup yields CDR1 MNHNS and CDR2 SASEGT. DNA of the CDR3: TGTGCCAGCAGTGAAGGGAGGGGGACAGCTACGTACTTC. It encodes CASSEGRGTATYF.

The sample holds many counts of this clonotype. V is TRBV30 and J is TRBJ2-7; 8 bases line up with TRBD1. CDR1 is GTSNPN and CDR2 is SVGIG in the germline V gene (reference sequence). J gave up 3 bases and V 5 bases, and 0 bases lay outside the gene matches. This CDR3 contains 11 residues. The CDR3 DNA reads TGTGCCTGGGGGACAGGCTACGAGCAGTACTTC. Protein sequence: CAWGTGYEQYF.

This clonotype has a count of ten or more. CDR3 protein: CASSLESANTGELFF. CDR3 in DNA: TGTGCCAGCAGCTTGGAGAGCGCGAACACCGGGGAGCTGTTTTTT. V usage is TRBV5-4 and J usage is TRBJ2-2; D is ambiguous. Germline loops: CDR1 SGHNT, CDR2 YYREEE (reference sequence). The CDR3 covers 15 residues. The germline V and J ends were trimmed by 0 bases and 0 bases, with 6 bases remaining between them. The whole variable domain, remainder taken from reference TRBV5-4 and TRBJ2-2, is ETGVTQSPTHLIKTRGQQVTLRCSSQSGHNTVSWYQQALGQGPQFIFQYYREEENGRGNFPPRFSGLQFPNYSSELNVNALELDDSALYLCASSLESANTGELFFGEGSRLTVL.

This clonotype was seen at least ten times. This sequence joins TRBV12-3 or TRBV12-4 and TRBJ1-5, with 7 bases fitting TRBD1. This CDR3 contains 13 residues. Trimming at V came to 6 bases and at J to 4 bases, leaving 3 bases not matched to a gene. The CDR3 protein is CASSPQGNQPQHF. The DNA of the CDR3 is TGTGCCAGCAGCCCACAGGGGAATCAGCCCCAGCATTTT.

This clonotype was seen repeatedly, ten times or more. The chain employs TRBV3-1 and TRBJ2-2; the match to TRBD2 covers 8 bases. V trimming: 4 bases; J trimming: 3 bases; junction bases outside the gene matches: 7. CDR1 LGHDT and CDR2 YNNKEL come from the germline V gene (reference sequence). This CDR3 region has 16 residues. CDR3: CASSRDRGGDTGELFF. The CDR3 bases are TGTGCCAGCAGCCGCGACCGGGGGGGGGACACCGGGGAGCTGTTTTTT.

This clonotype was counted many times. The chain carries TRBV5-5 and TRBJ1-1; D uncertain. The germline gives CDR1 SGHKS, CDR2 YYEKEE (reference sequence). CDR3 length: 13 residues. V lost 4 bases to trimming and J lost 5 bases, with 12 bases between them. The CDR3 DNA reads as TGTGCCAGCAGCCTTAATGATGGGACTGAAGCTTTCTTT. This codes for CASSLNDGTEAFF.

This clonotype was observed many times. This chain uses TRBV12-2 with TRBJ2-4; no DNA check was done on the table's D call, TRBD2. TRBV12-2 is a pseudogene segment. This CDR3 region has 13 residues. The CDR3, as DNA: TGTGCAAGTCGCTTAGCGATGGTCGACGGGCGGGACTTC. Translating it yields CASRLAMVDGRDF.

This clonotype showed up many times. V is TRBV5-1 and J is TRBJ1-2; 7 bases fit TRBD1. The V and J ends lost 4 bases and 3 bases, in that order; junction bases with no gene match: 6. Germline V gene lookup returns CDR1 SGHRS and CDR2 YFSETQ. CDR3 length: 14 amino acids. CDR3 in DNA: TGCGCCAGCAGCGTGTTCGGGACAGACTATGGCTACACCTTC. The encoded protein is CASSVFGTDYGYTF.

About this clonotype: A much larger clone differs by one base, so this may be a read error. The chain combines TRBV5-5 with TRBJ2-2; either TRBD1 or TRBD2 may fit D (5 bases each). The CDR3 is 17 residues long. Germline CDR1 reads SGHKS; CDR2 reads YYEKEE (reference sequence). The CDR3 nucleotides read TGTGCCAGCAGCTTGACGTCTACGGGACGGAACACCGTGGAGCTGTTTTTT. Protein product: CASSLTSTGRNTVELFF.

The table lists this clonotype with many counts. DNA of the CDR3: TGCAGTGCTAGAGATGACACTGAAGCTTTCTTT. Amino acids: CSARDDTEAFF. The rearrangement uses TRBV20-1 and TRBJ1-1; D not certain. Trimming took 0 bases from V and 3 from J, leaving 2 bases between them. Germline lookup yields CDR1 DFQATT and CDR2 SNEGSKA (reference sequence). The CDR3 covers 11 residues.

This clonotype has a count of ten or more. The genes are TRBV5-1 and TRBJ2-3, with D unresolved. Germline CDR1 reads SGHRS; CDR2 reads YFSETQ. Trimming cost V 0 bases and J 5 bases, with 13 bases left between them. The length of the CDR3 is 15 residues. For the CDR3, the DNA is TGCGCCAGCAGCTTGGATGGAGAGAAAGGAGATACGCAGTATTTT. It is translated as CASSLDGEKGDTQYF. Full variable domain (rest looked up from reference TRBV5-1 and TRBJ2-3): KAGVTQTPRYLIKTRGQQVTLSCSPISGHRSVSWYQQTPGQGLQFLFEYFSETQRNKGNFPGRFSGRQFSNSRSEMNVSTLELGDSALYLCASSLDGEKGDTQYFGPGTRLTVL.

This clonotype was recorded at least ten times. The rearrangement links TRBV14 to TRBJ2-1; no clear D. CDR1 is SGHDN, CDR2 FVKESK, per germline. V was trimmed by 2 bases and J by 5 bases, leaving 4 bases between them. This CDR3 spans 12 amino acids. CDR3 coding DNA: TGTGCCAGCAGCCAACCCCACAATGAGCAGTTCTTC. Its protein product is CASSQPHNEQFF.

Many counts were recorded for this clonotype. V usage is TRBV24-1 and J usage is TRBJ2-3; D could derive from TRBD1 or TRBD2 (5 bases each). The CDR3 consists of 14 residues. V shed 4 bases and J shed 9 bases, with 16 bases lying between them. Germline loops: CDR1 KGHDR, CDR2 SFDVKD. The CDR3 reads CATSDPGPLSTQYF. The CDR3 bases are TGTGCCACCAGTGACCCGGGACCATTAAGCACGCAGTATTTT.